Below are 11 T cell receptor beta chains sequenced from a single sample in a study of persistence of HIV-infected CD4 T cells. Sequencing used immunoSEQ version 4 in survey mode. Using immunoSEQ multiplex PCR, the repertoire was profiled, and TCRdb retains in-frame clones only, with some absent. The table lists tens of thousands of clones, approximately 80% of them singletons. Stimulation used around 9.1 ug/mL lysate from CMV-infected fibroblasts. Sorted nonresponding memory CD4+ T cells were CD40L-negative, CD69-negative, CD45RO-high. These receptors' targets are unknown. The specimen comprised CD4+ T cells sorted from PBMCs after 18-hour stimulation, sampled from a patient who received antiretroviral therapy. Receptors were obtained from an adult man with HIV who was CMV-seropositive.

The V and J genes are TRBV6-5 and TRBJ1-3, with TRBD1 as a possible D gene (6 bases). The V end was cut by 5 bases, the J end by 0 bases, with 11 bases between. CDR3 size: 15 residues. The germline CDR1 and CDR2 sequences are MNHEY and SVGAGI. This chain's CDR3 is CASSTDRSSGNTIYF. For the CDR3, the DNA is TGTGCCAGCAGTACGGACAGAAGCTCTGGAAACACCATATATTTT.

This chain joins TRBV6-5 and TRBJ1-2; D not certain. V was trimmed by 9 bases and J by 0 bases, leaving 11 bases between them. The CDR3 is 13 residues long. Germline CDR1 is MNHEY and CDR2 is SVGAGI. The CDR3: CASQRTANYGYTF. The CDR3 region has the DNA TGTGCCAGTCAGAGGACTGCTAACTATGGCTACACCTTC.

The genes are TRBV6-5 and TRBJ1-4; no clear D gene. Looked up from germline, CDR1 is MNHEY and CDR2 is SVGAGI. The CDR3 is 15 residues long. V was cut by 6 bases and J by 0 bases, with 11 bases left in between. The CDR3 region is CASRAGDATNEKLFF. As DNA, the CDR3 is TGTGCCAGCAGAGCAGGAGATGCAACTAATGAAAAACTGTTTTTT.

V usage is TRBV3-1 (or the pseudogene TRBV3-2) and J usage is TRBJ1-4; no reliable D call. Germline CDR1 LGHDT, CDR2 YNNKEL (reference sequence). V lost 4 bases to trimming and J lost 7 bases, with 7 bases between them. CDR3 size: 12 residues. CDR3 nucleotide sequence: TGTGCCAGCAGCCGGGAATCTGAAAAACTGTTTTTT. Protein: CASSRESEKLFF.

The J gene is TRBJ1-5, the V gene TRBV19; TRBD1 aligns across 10 bases. V trimming: 5 bases; J trimming: 9 bases; junction bases outside the gene matches: 7. CDR3 length: 14 amino acids. Germline values: CDR1 LNHDA, CDR2 SQIVND (reference sequence). The CDR3 spells CASSSRTGGRPQHF. In DNA form, the CDR3 reads TGTGCCAGTAGTTCTCGGACAGGGGGTCGGCCCCAGCATTTT.

V usage is TRBV5-1 and J usage is TRBJ2-7, with unresolved D. This CDR3 is built from 13 residues. The germline V and J ends were trimmed by 0 bases and 2 bases, with 6 bases remaining between them. In germline, CDR1 is SGHRS, CDR2 YFSETQ. The CDR3 nucleotides are TGCGCCAGCAGCTTGGAAGGGCCCTACGAGCAGTACTTC. It specifies CASSLEGPYEQYF.

The rearrangement uses TRBV5-1 and TRBJ1-2; no clear D. V was cut by 4 bases and J by 0 bases, with 16 bases left in between. This CDR3 contains 16 residues. CDR1 and CDR2 (germline): SGHRS, YFSETQ. In DNA, the CDR3 is TGCGCCAGCAGCCCACAGCCTCGGGGTTCTAACTATGGCTACACCTTC. Amino acids: CASSPQPRGSNYGYTF.

The chain couples TRBV1 to TRBJ2-7. TRBV1 is termed a pseudogene. The CDR3 runs 14 residues. The CDR3 DNA reads TGCACCAGGCCGGGACCCAAGGGCACCTACGAGCAGTACTTC. Translating gives CTRPGPKGTYEQYF.

The chain carries TRBV19 and TRBJ1-1, with unresolved D. Trimming removed 2 bases at V and 0 bases at J, with 7 bases between. CDR1 and CDR2 from the germline V gene are LNHDA and SQIVND (reference sequence). CDR3 length equals 14 residues. Here the CDR3 reads CASSISSMNTEAFF. CDR3 nucleotides: TGTGCCAGTAGTATATCTTCTATGAACACTGAAGCTTTCTTT.

The rearrangement joins TRBV2 to TRBJ2-3; D is unclear. CDR3 length equals 15 residues. V lost 0 bases to trimming and J lost 0 bases, with 7 bases between them. CDR1 SNHLY and CDR2 FYNNEI come from the germline V gene. CDR3 DNA: TGTGCCAGCAGTGAAGCCGGAACTAGCACAGATACGCAGTATTTT. This translates into CASSEAGTSTDTQYF. The full variable domain, in which reference TRBV2 and TRBJ2-3 provide the parts outside the CDR3, is EPEVTQTPSHQVTQMGQEVILRCVPISNHLYFYWYRQILGQKVEFLVSFYNNEISEKSEIFDDQFSVERPDGSNFTLKIRSTKLEDSAMYFCASSEAGTSTDTQYFGPGTRLTVL.

The chain links TRBV3-1 (or the pseudogene TRBV3-2) to TRBJ2-2; the match to TRBD1 covers 8 bases. Per germline, CDR1 LGHDT and CDR2 YNNKEL (reference sequence). V was pared by 5 bases and J by 10 bases, with 3 bases of the junction left unmatched. The CDR3 extends over 12 amino acids. CDR3 protein: CASSAQGEELFF. CDR3 DNA sequence: TGTGCCAGCAGCGCACAGGGGGAGGAGCTGTTTTTT.